These 12 T cell receptor beta chains were all obtained from the same sample, sequenced in a study of blood T cell repertoires in COVID-19. TCRdb's table, derived via immunoSEQ multiplex PCR, lists solely in-frame clones and lacks some. The sample shows 150,000 to 200,000 clones, 90% to 95% of them seen only once. The sample was peripheral blood. The receptors derive from a woman between 50 and 59 years old with acute or convalescent COVID-19.

V and J are TRBV9 and TRBJ1-1; D is unresolved. Germline loops: CDR1 SGDLS, CDR2 YYNGEE. CDR3 length: 13 residues. V was clipped by 2 bases and J by 1 base, with 6 bases between them. The chain's CDR3 is CASSVDKNTEAFF. CDR3 DNA: TGTGCCAGCAGCGTCGACAAGAACACTGAAGCTTTCTTT.

The V and J genes are TRBV6-2 or TRBV6-3 and TRBJ2-5; D not certain. The CDR3 totals 13 residues. The V gene's germline CDR1 is MNHEY and CDR2 SVGEGT. The ends were cut back, 2 bases at V and 1 base at J, with 5 bases in the middle. The CDR3: CASSYNSQETQYF. The CDR3 nucleotides are TGTGCCAGCAGTTACAACAGCCAAGAGACCCAGTACTTC.

The J gene is TRBJ2-7, the V gene TRBV6-1, with D tentatively TRBD2 (6 bases). With 2 bases removed from V and 6 bases from J, the gap between germline ends came to 11 bases. Germline V gene lookup returns CDR1 MNHNS and CDR2 SASEGT. The CDR3 sequence is 13 residues long. DNA of the CDR3: TGTGCCAGCAGTGAACCGGAGGGCGGCGAGCAGTACTTC. Translated, it gives CASSEPEGGEQYF.

This sequence joins TRBV28 and TRBJ1-1; tentative D call: TRBD1 (5 bases). This CDR3 contains 13 residues. The V end lost 10 bases, the J end lost 0 bases, and 12 bases lay between the germline ends. In germline, CDR1 is MDHEN, CDR2 SYDVKM. The CDR3 DNA reads as TGTGCCACCGAAGGGGTGTTGAACACTGAAGCTTTCTTT. This gives the protein CATEGVLNTEAFF. Based on the CDR3 plus reference TRBV28 and TRBJ1-1, the full variable domain is DVKVTQSSRYLVKRTGEKVFLECVQDMDHENMFWYRQDPGLGLRLIYFSYDVKMKEKGDIPEGYSVSREKKERFSLILESASTNQTSMYLCATEGVLNTEAFFGQGTRLTVV.

This sequence joins TRBV11-2 and TRBJ2-3, with a weak D call TRBD1 (6 bases). The CDR3 contains 15 residues. The ends were cut back, 5 bases at V and 0 bases at J, with 12 bases in the middle. CDR1 and CDR2 from the germline V gene are SGHAT and FQNNGV. The CDR3 loop is CASSLRQESTDTQYF. In DNA, the CDR3 is TGTGCCAGCAGCCTCAGACAGGAGAGCACAGATACGCAGTATTTT.

The chain links TRBV7-3 to TRBJ2-1; D possibly corresponds to TRBD2 (5 bases). The CDR3 is 14 amino acids. Germline-derived CDR1 and CDR2 are SGHTA and FQGTGA. Trimming took off 4 bases at V and 3 bases at J, with 10 bases between the two ends. Here the CDR3 DNA reads TGTGCCAGCAGCTCGGACTCAAGCTACAATGAGCAGTTCTTC. This sequence encodes CASSSDSSYNEQFF.

CDR3 nucleotide sequence: TGTGCCAGCAGTCCTGGGACACCTGGAAACACCATATATTTT. Translation gives CASSPGTPGNTIYF. The chain carries TRBV5-6 and TRBJ1-3, with D maybe TRBD1 (6 bases). Per the germline V gene, CDR1 is SGHDT and CDR2 is YYEEEE. The CDR3 consists of 14 residues. The V gene lost 5 bases and the J gene lost 2 bases, with 11 bases spanning the gap.

This clone showed up just once. The genes are TRBV28 and TRBJ2-3; 7 bases are a match to TRBD1. The CDR3 has 14 residues. The germline V gene has CDR1 MDHEN and CDR2 SYDVKM. The V gene end was trimmed by 5 bases and the J gene end by 2 bases; junction bases not matched to a gene: 4. CDR3 loop: CASSLGQFTDTQYF. CDR3 DNA: TGTGCCAGCAGTCTGGGACAGTTCACAGATACGCAGTATTTT.

This chain joins TRBV14 and TRBJ1-2, with 10 positions matching TRBD1. The germline CDR1 and CDR2 sequences are SGHDN and FVKESK. After removal of 2 bases from V and 8 bases from J, the junction contained 11 bases not matched to a gene. The CDR3 runs to 16 residues. The DNA for the CDR3 is TGTGCCAGCAGCCAACTAGGAGGGGACAGGGGTAGAGGCTACACCTTC. Amino acid sequence: CASSQLGGDRGRGYTF.

This chain joins TRBV5-6 and TRBJ2-1, with 7 bases identical to TRBD1. CDR1 and CDR2 from the germline V gene are SGHDT and YYEEEE. The CDR3 runs 15 residues. Losses at the gene ends were 2 bases for V and 3 bases for J; bases not matched to a gene: 5. The CDR3, as DNA: TGTGCCAGCAGCTTATGGGGACAGCTCTACAATGAGCAGTTCTTC. It specifies CASSLWGQLYNEQFF.

This clone was observed a handful of times. The chain employs TRBV28 and TRBJ1-1; 10 bases are a match to TRBD1. This CDR3 is 17 amino acids long. The germline gives CDR1 MDHEN, CDR2 SYDVKM. Trimming cost V 5 bases and J 1 base; bases outside gene matches: 10. In DNA form, the CDR3 reads TGTGCCAGCAGTCTCACGGGACAGGGGAGAGGGAACACTGAAGCTTTCTTT. Its protein is CASSLTGQGRGNTEAFF.

V usage is TRBV30 and J usage is TRBJ1-5; a possible D gene is TRBD1 (5 bases). Trimming took off 2 bases at V and 2 bases at J, with 7 bases between the two ends. Per the germline V gene, CDR1 is GTSNPN and CDR2 is SVGIG (reference sequence). The CDR3 contains 13 residues. The CDR3: CAWSSRGNQPQHF. CDR3 nucleotides: TGTGCCTGGAGTAGCAGGGGCAATCAGCCCCAGCATTTT.